Described below is a single TCR beta chain sequence and its context. Its matching antigen is unknown. The CDR3 is 17 amino acids. The V gene's germline CDR1 is SGHTA and CDR2 FQGTGA. V lost 1 base and J lost 0, with 13 bases in between. Only in-frame clones appear in the TCRdb table, and some are missing; sequencing was by immunoSEQ multiplex PCR. The sample lists about 84,000 clones; about four fifths were seen once. The data belong to a study of OX40 agonist ivuxolimab in advanced cancers. At the level of the study: Dose-escalation cases comprised hepatocellular carcinoma, melanoma, renal cell or head and neck cancer. The dose-escalation cohort was about 87% male, with a mean age of around 54 years, ranging about 20 to 79. Whole-study results and caveats: More expanded clones were seen, on average, in CD8+ T cells than in CD4+. Researchers did not establish what antigens the expanded peripheral T cells target.

The source material was CD4+ or CD8+ T cells sorted from blood, sampled in a trial of the OX40 agonist ivuxolimab. This clonotype originated in an adult with an advanced solid tumor such as melanoma, head and neck, liver or kidney cancer. The chain combines TRBV7-3 with TRBJ2-4, with unresolved D. The CDR3 protein is CASSLKLGWPAKNIQYF. In DNA, the CDR3 is TGTGCCAGCAGCTTAAAATTGGGCTGGCCAGCCAAAAACATTCAGTACTTC.